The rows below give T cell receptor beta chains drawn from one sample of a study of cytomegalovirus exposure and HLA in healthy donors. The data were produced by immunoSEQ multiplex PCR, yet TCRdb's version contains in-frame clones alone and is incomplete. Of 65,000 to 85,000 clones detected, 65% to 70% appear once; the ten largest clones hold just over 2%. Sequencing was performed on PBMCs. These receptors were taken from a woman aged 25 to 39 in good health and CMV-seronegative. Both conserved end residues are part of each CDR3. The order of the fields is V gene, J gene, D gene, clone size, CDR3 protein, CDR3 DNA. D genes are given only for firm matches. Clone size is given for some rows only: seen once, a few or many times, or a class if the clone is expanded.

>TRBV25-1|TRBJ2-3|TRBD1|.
CASSSKKGGTGGTDTQYF
TGTGCCAGCAGTTCAAAAAAGGGTGGGACAGGGGGCACAGATACGCAGTATTTT
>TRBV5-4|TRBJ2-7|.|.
CVKQKTAYDSLYEQYF
TGTGTCAAGCAGAAGACCGCATACGACAGTCTCTACGAGCAGTACTTC
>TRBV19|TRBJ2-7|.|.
CASSTGRSSYEQYF
TGTGCCAGTAGTACAGGGAGGAGCTCCTACGAGCAGTACTTC
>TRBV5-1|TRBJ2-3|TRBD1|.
CASNTGQDTDTQYF
TGCGCCAGCAACACGGGACAGGACACAGATACGCAGTATTTT
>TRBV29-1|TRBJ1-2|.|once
CSVTSLGEGYGGYTF
TGCAGCGTTACGAGTCTGGGGGAGGGTTATGGTGGCTACACCTTC
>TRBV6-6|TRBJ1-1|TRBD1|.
CASSLTGGTEAFF
TGTGCCAGCAGCCTCACAGGGGGCACTGAAGCTTTCTTT
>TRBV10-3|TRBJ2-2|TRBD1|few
CAIMGQDASGELFF
TGTGCCATCATGGGACAGGACGCCTCCGGGGAGCTGTTTTTT
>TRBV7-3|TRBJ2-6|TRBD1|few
CASSLTVGRGRPGANVLTF
TGTGCCAGCAGCTTAACAGTAGGCAGGGGGCGCCCTGGGGCCAACGTCCTGACTTTC
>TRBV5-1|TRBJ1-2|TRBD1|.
CASRTGGYYGYTF
TGCGCCAGCAGGACAGGGGGATACTATGGCTACACCTTC
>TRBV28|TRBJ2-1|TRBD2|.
CASRTLLAGGYNEQFF
TGTGCCAGCAGGACTCTTCTAGCGGGGGGATACAATGAGCAGTTCTTC
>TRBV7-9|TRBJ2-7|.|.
CSSSPPRRFGYEQYF
TGTTCCAGCAGCCCCCCGAGGCGCTTCGGCTACGAGCAGTACTTC
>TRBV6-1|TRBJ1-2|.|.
CASSSLIGGYTF
TGTGCCAGCAGTTCCCTCATCGGTGGCTACACCTTC
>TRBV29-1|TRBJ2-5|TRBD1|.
CSVRQGQETQYF
TGCAGCGTTCGACAGGGGCAAGAGACCCAGTACTTC
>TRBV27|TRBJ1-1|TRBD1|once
CASSSTGANTEAFF
TGTGCCAGCAGTTCGACAGGGGCGAACACTGAAGCTTTCTTT
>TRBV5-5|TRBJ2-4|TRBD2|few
CASSGPSGGGDIQYF
TGTGCCAGCAGCGGACCTAGCGGGGGGGGAGACATTCAGTACTTC
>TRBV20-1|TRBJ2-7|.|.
CSALDRLQYF
TGCAGTGCTCTTGACAGACTCCAGTACTTC
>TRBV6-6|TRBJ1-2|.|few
CASSYSWEGYTF
TGTGCCAGCAGTTACTCGTGGGAGGGCTACACCTTC
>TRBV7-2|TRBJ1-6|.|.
CASSLGPARNSPLHF
TGTGCCAGCAGCTTAGGGCCGGCTAGGAATTCACCCCTCCACTTT
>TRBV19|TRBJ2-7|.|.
CASSPTGFYEQYF
TGTGCCAGTAGTCCAACAGGGTTCTACGAGCAGTACTTC
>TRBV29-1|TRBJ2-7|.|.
CSVEDGNYEQYF
TGCAGCGTTGAAGACGGTAACTACGAGCAGTACTTC
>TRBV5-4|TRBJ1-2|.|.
CASSHRGDYGYTF
TGTGCCAGCAGCCACCGGGGGGACTATGGCTACACCTTC
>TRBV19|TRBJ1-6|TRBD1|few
CASSIVATGDSPLHF
TGTGCCAGTAGTATTGTCGCGACAGGGGACTCACCCCTCCACTTT
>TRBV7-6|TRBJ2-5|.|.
CASSPSLNLGVETQYF
TGTGCCAGCAGCCCGAGTCTGAACCTAGGGGTCGAGACCCAGTACTTC
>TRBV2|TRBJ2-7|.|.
CASSEWRREQYF
TGTGCCAGCAGTGAATGGAGGCGCGAGCAGTACTTC
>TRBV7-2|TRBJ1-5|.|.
CASSSQGWSNQPQHF
TGTGCCAGCAGCTCGCAGGGTTGGAGCAATCAGCCCCAGCATTTT
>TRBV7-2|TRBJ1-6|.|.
CASSLVPEGSPLHF
TGTGCCAGCAGCTTAGTTCCGGAGGGTTCACCCCTCCACTTT
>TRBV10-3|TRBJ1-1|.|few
CAIAREMNTEAFF
TGTGCCATCGCGAGGGAAATGAACACTGAAGCTTTCTTT
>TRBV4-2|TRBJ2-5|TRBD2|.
CASSQDGLAGDSPETQYF
TGTGCCAGCAGCCAAGATGGACTAGCGGGGGATTCTCCCGAGACCCAGTACTTC
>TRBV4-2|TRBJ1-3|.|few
CASSPTSPSGNTIYF
TGTGCCAGCAGCCCGACTTCTCCCTCTGGAAACACCATATATTTT
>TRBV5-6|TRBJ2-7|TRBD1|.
CASSWGQGSYEQYF
TGTGCCAGCAGCTGGGGACAGGGCAGCTACGAGCAGTACTTC
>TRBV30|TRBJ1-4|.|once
CAWSADSNEKLFF
TGTGCCTGGAGTGCGGACAGTAATGAAAAACTGTTTTTT
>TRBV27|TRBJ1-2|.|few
CASSLSRRGNYGYTF
TGTGCCAGCAGTTTATCGAGAAGGGGGAACTATGGCTACACCTTC
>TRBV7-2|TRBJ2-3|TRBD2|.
CASSLTSGGAGDTQYF
TGTGCCAGCAGCTTAACTAGCGGGGGGGCTGGAGATACGCAGTATTTT
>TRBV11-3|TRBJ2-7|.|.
CASSLVRGSYEQYF
TGTGCCAGCAGCTTAGTTCGGGGTTCCTACGAGCAGTACTTC
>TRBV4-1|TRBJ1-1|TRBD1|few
CASSHDRGRAFF
TGCGCCAGCAGCCACGACAGGGGTCGAGCTTTCTTT
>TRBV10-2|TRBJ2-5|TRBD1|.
CASMRGQGGETQYF
TGCGCCAGCATGCGGGGACAGGGGGGAGAGACCCAGTACTTC
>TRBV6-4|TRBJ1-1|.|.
CASSDSSENTEAFF
TGTGCCAGCAGTGACTCGAGCGAGAACACTGAAGCTTTCTTT
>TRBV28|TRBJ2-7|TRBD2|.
CASSLGGGVPYEQYF
TGTGCCAGCAGTTTAGGCGGGGGAGTCCCCTACGAGCAGTACTTC
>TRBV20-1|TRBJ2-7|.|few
CSPGNSYEQYF
TGCAGTCCCGGGAACTCCTACGAGCAGTACTTC
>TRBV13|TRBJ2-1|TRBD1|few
CASSLIGTGRDEQFF
TGTGCCAGCAGCTTAATCGGGACAGGGCGGGATGAGCAGTTCTTC
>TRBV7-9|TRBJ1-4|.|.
CASSLTRGNEKLFF
TGTGCCAGCAGCTTAACCCGGGGTAATGAAAAACTGTTTTTT
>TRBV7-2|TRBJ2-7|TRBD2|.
CASSLEGPRGGTYEQYF
TGTGCCAGCAGCTTAGAGGGTCCGCGGGGGGGCACCTACGAGCAGTACTTC
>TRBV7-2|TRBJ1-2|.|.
CASSPEQFYGYTF
TGTGCCAGCAGCCCGGAACAGTTCTATGGCTACACCTTC
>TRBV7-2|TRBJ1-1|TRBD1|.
CASSLVTGRYTEAFF
TGTGCCAGCAGCTTAGTGACAGGGCGATACACTGAAGCTTTCTTT
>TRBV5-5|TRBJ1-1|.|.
CASSPDSFNTEAFF
TGTGCCAGCAGCCCGGACAGTTTTAACACTGAAGCTTTCTTT
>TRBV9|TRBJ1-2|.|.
CASSSTTGNYGYTF
TGTGCCAGCAGCTCTACTACAGGGAACTATGGCTACACCTTC
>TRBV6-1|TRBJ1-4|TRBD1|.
CASSEAPTGNEKLFF
TGTGCCAGCAGTGAAGCCCCGACAGGGAATGAAAAACTGTTTTTT
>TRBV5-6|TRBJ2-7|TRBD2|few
CASSLVGRDEQYF
TGTGCCAGCAGCTTGGTGGGGAGGGACGAGCAGTACTTC